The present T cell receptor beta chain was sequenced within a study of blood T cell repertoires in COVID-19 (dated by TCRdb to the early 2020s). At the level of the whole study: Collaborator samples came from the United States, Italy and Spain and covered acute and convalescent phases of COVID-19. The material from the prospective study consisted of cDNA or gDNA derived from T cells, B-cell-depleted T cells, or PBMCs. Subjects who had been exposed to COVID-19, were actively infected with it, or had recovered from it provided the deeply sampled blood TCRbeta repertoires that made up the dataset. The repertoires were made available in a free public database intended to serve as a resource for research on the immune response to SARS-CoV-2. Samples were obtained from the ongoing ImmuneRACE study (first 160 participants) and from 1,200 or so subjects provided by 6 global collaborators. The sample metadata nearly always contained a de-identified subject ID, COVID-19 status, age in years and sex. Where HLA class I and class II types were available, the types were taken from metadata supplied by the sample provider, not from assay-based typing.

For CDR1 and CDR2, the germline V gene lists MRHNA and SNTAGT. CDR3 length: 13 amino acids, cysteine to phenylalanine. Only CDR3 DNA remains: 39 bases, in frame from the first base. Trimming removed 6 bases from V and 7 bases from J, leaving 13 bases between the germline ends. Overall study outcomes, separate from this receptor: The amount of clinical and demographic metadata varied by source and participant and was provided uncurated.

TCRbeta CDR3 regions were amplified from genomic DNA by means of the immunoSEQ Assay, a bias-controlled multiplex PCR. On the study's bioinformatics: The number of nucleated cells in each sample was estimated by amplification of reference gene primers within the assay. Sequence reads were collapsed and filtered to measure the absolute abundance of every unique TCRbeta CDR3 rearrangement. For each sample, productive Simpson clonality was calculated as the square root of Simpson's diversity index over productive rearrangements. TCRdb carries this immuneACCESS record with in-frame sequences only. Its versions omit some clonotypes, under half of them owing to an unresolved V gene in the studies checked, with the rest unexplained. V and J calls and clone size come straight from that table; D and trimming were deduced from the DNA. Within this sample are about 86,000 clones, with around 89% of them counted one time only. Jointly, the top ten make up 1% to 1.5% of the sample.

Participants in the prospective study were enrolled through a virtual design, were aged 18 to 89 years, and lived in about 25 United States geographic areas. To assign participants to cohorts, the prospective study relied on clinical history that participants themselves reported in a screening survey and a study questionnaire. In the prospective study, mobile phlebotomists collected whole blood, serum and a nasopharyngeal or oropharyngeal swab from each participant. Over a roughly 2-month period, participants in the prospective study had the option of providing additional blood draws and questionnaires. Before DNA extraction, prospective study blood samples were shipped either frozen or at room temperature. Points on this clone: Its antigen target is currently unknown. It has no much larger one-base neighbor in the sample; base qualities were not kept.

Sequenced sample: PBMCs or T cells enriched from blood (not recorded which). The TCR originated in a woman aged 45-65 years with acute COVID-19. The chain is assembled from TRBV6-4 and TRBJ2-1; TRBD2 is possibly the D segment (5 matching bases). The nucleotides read TGTGCCAGCAGGAAAAGCGGCGAAAATGAGCAGTTCTTC. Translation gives CASRKSGENEQFF.